This TCR beta chain was sequenced in a study of blood T cell repertoires in COVID-19. On the study more broadly: Sample material is recorded as cDNA or gDNA derived from T cells, B-cell-depleted T cells, or PBMCs.

The CDR3 covers 15 residues. CDR1 is SGHTA, CDR2 FQGNSA, per germline. J gave up 7 bases and V 1 base, and 8 bases lay outside the gene matches. In the original workflow: From reference gene primer amplification, estimates of nucleated cell counts were derived. Using immunoSEQ multiplex PCR, the repertoire was profiled, and TCRdb retains in-frame clones only, with some absent. V, J and clone size reflect that table, while D and trimming were determined from the DNA. Of approximately 180,000 clones in the sample, roughly 88% were seen once. The V call is TRBV7-2, the J call TRBJ2-7; 9 nucleotides align to TRBD1. Sequencing was done on a sample of peripheral blood. The sequence came from a man aged 55 to 69 with acute or convalescent COVID-19. CDR3 nucleotides: TGTGCCAGCAGCTTAGGTAGGACAGGGGTTACAGAGCAGTACTTC. This gives the protein CASSLGRTGVTEQYF.